The 8 T cell receptor beta chains below were found in one sample sequenced in a study of blood T cell repertoires in COVID-19. Only in-frame clones appear in the TCRdb table, and some are missing; sequencing was by immunoSEQ multiplex PCR. In the table there are roughly 140,000 clones, more than 70% of which are singletons. The sample was peripheral blood. The source of these receptors is a human donor in a cohort sampled during active COVID-19.

CDR3 coding DNA: TGCGCCAGCAGCTTGGGAGTAGCGGGGGGGCCCGGAAATGAGCAGTTCTTC. It translates to CASSLGVAGGPGNEQFF. The chain couples TRBV5-1 to TRBJ2-1; 11 nucleotides line up with TRBD2. After removal of 0 bases from V and 7 bases from J, the junction contained 9 bases not matched to a gene. Per the germline V gene, CDR1 is SGHRS and CDR2 is YFSETQ. The length of the CDR3 is 17 residues.

This clone appeared once. The CDR3 region is CASKGDKYGYTF. The CDR3 DNA sequence: TGCGCCAGCAAAGGGGACAAATATGGCTACACCTTC. This chain uses TRBV5-1 with TRBJ1-2; maybe TRBD1 (6 bases). The germline V gene has CDR1 SGHRS and CDR2 YFSETQ. The CDR3 is 12 residues long. The V end lost 6 bases, the J end lost 5 bases, and 11 bases lay between the germline ends.

The table lists this clone with a count of one. The chain combines TRBV9 with TRBJ1-1; 7 nucleotides agree with TRBD1. Looked up from germline, CDR1 is SGDLS and CDR2 is YYNGEE. The CDR3 extends over 13 amino acids. Losses at the gene ends were 4 bases for V and 6 bases for J; bases not matched to a gene: 6. The chain's CDR3 is CASSQTGIAEAFF. The CDR3 DNA is TGTGCCAGCAGCCAGACAGGGATCGCTGAAGCTTTCTTT.

This clone was seen at least ten times. The chain uses TRBV5-1 and TRBJ2-7; 9 positions agree with TRBD2. The CDR3 loop spans 18 amino acids. V shed 5 bases, J shed 4 bases, and the junction held 19 bases outside the gene matches. Germline V gives CDR1 SGHRS, CDR2 YFSETQ. In DNA form, the CDR3 reads TGCGCCAGCAGGGTAGGTCAGCCAGCCGGGACTAGCAGGTACGAGCAGTACTTC. Amino acids: CASRVGQPAGTSRYEQYF.

V usage is TRBV7-3 and J usage is TRBJ2-5; D is unclear. The CDR3 covers 14 residues. Germline-derived CDR1 and CDR2 are SGHTA and FQGTGA. V was pared by 1 base and J by 1 base, with 7 bases between. The CDR3 coding sequence is TGTGCCAGCAGCTTAAACGGGTTCCAAGAGACCCAGTACTTC. Protein: CASSLNGFQETQYF.

This clone was counted once. The chain combines TRBV5-1 with TRBJ2-3; tentative D call: TRBD1 (5 bases). The CDR3 is 16 amino acids. Germline V gene data show CDR1 as SGHRS and CDR2 as YFSETQ. The V and J ends lost 4 bases and 4 bases respectively, with 19 bases between them. This CDR3 reads CASSAIQGYSADTQYF. The CDR3 region has the DNA TGCGCCAGCAGCGCGATTCAGGGATACAGCGCAGATACGCAGTATTTT. Supplemented by reference TRBV5-1 and TRBJ2-3, the full variable domain reads KAGVTQTPRYLIKTRGQQVTLSCSPISGHRSVSWYQQTPGQGLQFLFEYFSETQRNKGNFPGRFSGRQFSNSRSEMNVSTLELGDSALYLCASSAIQGYSADTQYFGPGTRLTVL.

In its sample, this clone was seen a few times. V and J are TRBV11-2 and TRBJ2-1; a possible D gene is TRBD2 (7 bases). Looked up from germline, CDR1 is SGHAT and CDR2 is FQNNGV. CDR3 length equals 11 residues. Deletions cut 4 bases from V and 14 bases from J, with 12 bases between. CDR3 residues: CASSYGGHEFF. The CDR3 coding sequence is TGTGCCAGCAGCTACGGGGGGCACGAGTTCTTC.

The chain has TRBV4-3 and TRBJ2-4; TRBD2 matches at 7 bases. The CDR3 is 15 residues long. Trimming at V came to 0 bases and at J to 8 bases, leaving 7 bases not matched to a gene. Germline V gene lookup returns CDR1 LGHNA and CDR2 YSLEER. The CDR3 loop reads CASSQEQRDGDIQYF. The CDR3, as DNA: TGCGCCAGCAGCCAAGAACAGCGGGACGGGGACATTCAGTACTTC.